These 17 T cell receptor beta chains were sequenced from one sample in a study of cytomegalovirus exposure and HLA in healthy donors. PCR used 60 Vbeta primers and 13 Jbeta primers. The protocol was immunoSEQ multiplex PCR, while the TCRdb copy is restricted to in-frame clones and leaves out a portion. The sample carries 90,000 to 110,000 clones, around 15% recorded once. The source material was PBMCs. These receptors all come from a female donor in good health and CMV-seronegative.

This clone came up a few times. V is TRBV28 and J is TRBJ2-5; TRBD2 agrees at 9 bases. Losses at the gene ends were 3 bases for V and 5 bases for J; bases not matched to a gene: 10. CDR1 and CDR2 from the germline V gene are MDHEN and SYDVKM. The CDR3 contains 16 residues. Here the CDR3 reads CASSLVVAGVLETQYF. DNA of the CDR3: TGTGCCAGCAGTTTGGTAGTAGCGGGAGTGCTGGAGACCCAGTACTTC.

The V and J genes are TRBV28 and TRBJ1-5; 7 nucleotides agree with TRBD1. J lost 7 bases, V lost 10 bases, and 13 bases had no gene match. The germline CDR1 and CDR2 sequences are MDHEN and SYDVKM. The CDR3 length is 14 residues. DNA for the CDR3: TGTGCCATCTCGGGACAGATTGTTGGCCAGCCCCAGCATTTT. Protein product: CAISGQIVGQPQHF.

The J gene is TRBJ2-3, the V gene TRBV4-3, with 9 nucleotides matching TRBD2. The germline V gene has CDR1 LGHNA and CDR2 YSLEER. The CDR3 is 15 amino acids. The V gene end was trimmed by 5 bases and the J gene end by 2 bases; junction bases not matched to a gene: 5. The CDR3 nucleotides read TGCGCCAGCAGCACAGGACTAGCGCACACAGATACGCAGTATTTT. It translates to CASSTGLAHTDTQYF.

A remark on this clone: One junction end disagrees with the germline gene, perhaps due to a read error. The rearrangement links TRBV4-1 to TRBJ2-1; D is perhaps TRBD1 (5 bases). The CDR3 has 15 amino acids. Germline V gene sequence: CDR1 MGHRA, CDR2 YSYEKL. The DNA for the CDR3 is TGCGCCAGCAGGCAAGGGTGGTGGGGCCACAATGAGCAGTTCTTC. Translating it yields CASRQGWWGHNEQFF.

The V and J genes are TRBV28 and TRBJ2-7, with a possible D match to TRBD2 (6 bases). The CDR3 consists of 17 residues. Germline lookup yields CDR1 MDHEN and CDR2 SYDVKM. Deletions cut 2 bases from V and 1 base from J, with 18 bases between. As DNA, the CDR3 is TGTGCCAGCAGTTTAATCCTCTTCGGTGGGGGGTCCTACGAGCAGTACTTC. Amino acid sequence: CASSLILFGGGSYEQYF.

This clone has more than one count but fewer than ten. The identical CDR3 is also encoded by other nucleotide sequences in the sample. The chain joins TRBV7-2 to TRBJ2-7; D remains ambiguous. Looked up from germline, CDR1 is SGHTA and CDR2 is FQGNSA. The CDR3 consists of 11 residues. V lost 4 bases, J lost 4 bases, and 5 bases lay in between. The CDR3 is CASSSLYEQYF. CDR3 nucleotide sequence: TGTGCCAGCAGCTCACTTTACGAGCAGTACTTC.

This clone was seen more than once but under ten times. The rearrangement joins TRBV29-1 to TRBJ1-2; weak D call: TRBD1 (5 bases). The CDR3 spans 14 residues. Germline V gene data show CDR1 as SQVTM and CDR2 as ANQGSEA. The ends were cut back, 6 bases at V and 3 bases at J, with 17 bases in the middle. The CDR3 bases are TGCAGCGTCGCCCCGGGACTCGGGGACTATGGCTACACCTTC. Translating gives CSVAPGLGDYGYTF. Variable domain in full (rest from reference TRBV29-1 and TRBJ1-2): SAVISQKPSRDICQRGTSLTIQCQVDSQVTMMFWYRQQPGQSLTLIATANQGSEATYESGFVIDKFPISRPNLTFSTLTVSNMSPEDSSIYLCSVAPGLGDYGYTFGSGTRLTVV.

This clone was counted only a few times. The rearrangement uses TRBV7-3 and TRBJ2-1; TRBD2 matches 8 bases. The germline CDR1 and CDR2 sequences are SGHTA and FQGTGA. V lost 2 bases to trimming and J lost 4 bases; unmatched junction nucleotides: 4. The CDR3 runs to 15 residues. The CDR3 sequence: CASSLQVAGYNEQFF. The CDR3 DNA sequence: TGTGCCAGCAGCTTACAGGTAGCGGGATACAATGAGCAGTTCTTC.

The chain combines TRBV25-1 with TRBJ2-5, with unresolved D. The J call is doubtful: the DNA matches TRBJ2-7 better. CDR1 is MGHDK and CDR2 is SYGVNS in the germline V gene. The CDR3 runs 10 residues. CDR3 nucleotides: TGTGCCAGTGCTAACTACGAGCAGTACTTC. This translates into CASANYEQYF.

The V and J genes are TRBV7-3 and TRBJ2-3, with D maybe TRBD1 (7 bases). CDR3 size: 14 residues. Between the trimmed V and J ends, which lost 10 bases and 5 bases, there was a span of 19 bases. CDR1 and CDR2 from the germline V gene are SGHTA and FQGTGA. The CDR3 nucleotides read TGTGCCATGCCCCCACAGGGGCGGGGAGATACGCAGTATTTT. As protein: CAMPPQGRGDTQYF.

This clone has just a few counts. The V and J genes are TRBV10-3 and TRBJ1-5, with a possible D match to TRBD1 (6 bases). V was clipped by 3 bases and J by 8 bases, with 11 bases between them. CDR1 and CDR2 (germline): ENHRY, SYGVKD. CDR3 length: 13 residues. The CDR3 spells CAISDSGVEPQHF. CDR3 in DNA: TGTGCCATCAGTGATTCAGGGGTAGAGCCCCAGCATTTT.

This chain's CDR3 is CASSDGQGGAGNYGYTF. Written as DNA, the CDR3 is TGCGCCAGCAGTGATGGACAGGGGGGCGCCGGTAACTATGGCTACACCTTC. The chain has TRBV10-2 and TRBJ1-2, with 10 positions matching TRBD1. This CDR3 is built from 17 residues. Germline CDR1 is WSHSY and CDR2 is SAAADI. V dropped 3 bases and J dropped 1; count of bases not matched to a gene: 8.

The rearrangement uses TRBV11-2 and TRBJ1-3; no reliable D call. CDR1 is SGHAT, CDR2 FQNNGV, per germline. The length of the CDR3 is 15 residues. Trimming shortened V by 5 bases and J by 2 bases, and 13 bases separated the two germline ends. CDR3 DNA: TGTGCCAGCAGCCATACTAGAAGGACTGGAAACACCATATATTTT. This translates into CASSHTRRTGNTIYF.

The chain's CDR3 is CASSSPRTGLTYEQYF. The DNA for the CDR3 is TGTGCCAGCAGTTCCCCGAGGACAGGGTTGACCTACGAGCAGTACTTC. The J gene is TRBJ2-7, the V gene TRBV6-5; 8 positions agree with TRBD1. Germline CDR1 reads MNHEY; CDR2 reads SVGAGI. The CDR3 sequence is 16 residues long. The V and J ends lost 4 bases and 2 bases, in that order; junction bases with no gene match: 10.

This clone has more than one count but fewer than ten. This rearrangement joins TRBV5-1 to TRBJ2-5; 7 nucleotides agree with TRBD1. The junction had 10 bases not matched to a gene; V was cut back by 5 bases and J by 3 bases. Germline values: CDR1 SGHRS, CDR2 YFSETQ. This CDR3 comprises 15 residues. Written as DNA, the CDR3 is TGCGCCAGCAGTTGGGGACAGCAAACAAAAGAGACCCAGTACTTC. This gives the protein CASSWGQQTKETQYF.

A few counts support this clone. V gene TRBV27 combines with J gene TRBJ2-7, with D tentatively TRBD1 (6 bases). This CDR3 has 13 residues. Between the trimmed V and J ends, which lost 8 bases and 2 bases, there was a span of 13 bases. Germline-derived CDR1 and CDR2 are MNHEY and SMNVEV (reference sequence). The CDR3 sequence is CASAKTGPYEQYF. DNA of the CDR3: TGTGCCAGCGCAAAAACAGGGCCCTACGAGCAGTACTTC.

This clone was observed a handful of times. This chain links TRBV18 with TRBJ2-7; D remains unclear. The CDR3 has 11 amino acids. The V end was cut by 3 bases, the J end by 4 bases, with 4 bases between. Looked up from germline, CDR1 is KGHSH and CDR2 is LQKENI. CDR3 DNA: TGTGCCAGCTCACCGGAGTACGAGCAGTACTTC. Translating gives CASSPEYEQYF.